The 24 T cell receptor beta chains below all came from one sample that was sequenced in a study of cytomegalovirus exposure and HLA in healthy donors. The PCR made use of 60 Vbeta and 13 Jbeta primers. Clones were sequenced by immunoSEQ multiplex PCR, and TCRdb holds only the in-frame ones, with some missing. This table has some 150,000 clones, approximately 80% appearing once. The material sequenced was PBMCs. Every receptor here comes from a female donor in good health and CMV-seropositive.

This chain uses TRBV6-1 with TRBJ2-7; 8 bases line up with TRBD1. There are 14 residues in the CDR3. Germline V CDR1 and CDR2: MNHNS, SASEGT. J gave up 3 bases and V 3 bases, and 4 bases lay outside the gene matches. CDR3 bases: TGTGCCAGCAGTGATCTGACAGGGGACTACGAGCAGTACTTC. It codes for CASSDLTGDYEQYF.

This sequence joins TRBV10-1 and TRBJ2-3; maybe TRBD1 (5 bases). The CDR3 covers 14 residues. The V end was cut by 4 bases, the J end by 7 bases, with 15 bases between. Germline lookup yields CDR1 WNHNN and CDR2 SYGVQD (reference sequence). The CDR3 coding sequence is TGCGCCAGCAGTGTCGGTTTCGGACAATATACGCAGTATTTT. As protein: CASSVGFGQYTQYF.

The genes are TRBV28 and TRBJ1-4, with TRBD1 matching 7 bases. This CDR3 has 14 residues. Germline V CDR1 and CDR2: MDHEN, SYDVKM. The V segment lost 6 bases and the J segment 7 bases; nucleotides outside the gene matches: 8. CDR3 region: CASSRERGPEKLFF. In DNA form, the CDR3 reads TGTGCCAGCAGCCGGGAGAGGGGGCCTGAAAAACTGTTTTTT.

The chain employs TRBV5-1 and TRBJ2-7; TRBD1 matches 10 bases. The length of the CDR3 is 15 residues. Germline V CDR1 and CDR2: SGHRS, YFSETQ. J lost 4 bases, V lost 0 bases, and 4 bases had no gene match. The CDR3 reads CASSLGGTGVYEQYF. The CDR3 DNA reads as TGCGCCAGCAGCTTGGGCGGGACAGGGGTATACGAGCAGTACTTC.

The chain employs TRBV18 and TRBJ1-1; D remains ambiguous. Germline CDR1 KGHSH, CDR2 LQKENI. V was shortened by 3 bases and J by 1 base, with 9 bases between the two germline ends. The CDR3 runs 14 residues. CDR3 amino acids: CASSPMGGNTEAFF. The DNA for the CDR3 is TGTGCCAGCTCACCGATGGGAGGGAACACTGAAGCTTTCTTT.

The V and J genes are TRBV5-1 and TRBJ2-5, with 12 positions matching TRBD1. Germline CDR1 reads SGHRS; CDR2 reads YFSETQ. Trimming at V came to 4 bases and at J to 8 bases, leaving 6 bases not matched to a gene. The CDR3 contains 14 residues. In nucleotides, the CDR3 is TGCGCCAGCAGCCTCGGGACAGGGGGCTTAACCCAGTACTTC. Translated, it gives CASSLGTGGLTQYF.

The CDR3 spells CAISEWGTAGVVSVSGNTIYF. As DNA, the CDR3 is TGTGCCATCAGTGAGTGGGGAACTGCAGGGGTTGTATCCGTCTCTGGAAACACCATATATTTT. This chain connects TRBV10-3 to TRBJ1-3; weak D call: TRBD1 (6 bases). The CDR3 totals 21 residues. Germline lookup yields CDR1 ENHRY and CDR2 SYGVKD. With 1 base removed from V and 0 bases from J, the gap between germline ends came to 25 bases.

The chain employs TRBV29-1 and TRBJ2-5; no firm D call. The CDR3 length is 13 residues. CDR1 and CDR2 from the germline V gene are SQVTM and ANQGSEA. The germline V and J ends were trimmed by 2 bases and 5 bases, with 12 bases remaining between them. The CDR3 here is CSVERSWAETQYF. CDR3 in DNA: TGCAGCGTTGAAAGGTCGTGGGCGGAGACCCAGTACTTC.

This clone appeared many times. The genes are TRBV7-3 and TRBJ2-5, with 7 bases lining up with TRBD1. CDR1 and CDR2 (germline): SGHTA, FQGTGA. Trimming removed 5 bases from V and 4 bases from J; junction bases left unmatched: 4. The CDR3 runs 13 residues. CDR3 loop: CASSRRDRETQYF. CDR3 in DNA: TGTGCCAGCAGCCGACGGGACAGAGAGACCCAGTACTTC.

There are a few counts of this clone. The chain couples TRBV7-9 to TRBJ1-4; D possibly corresponds to TRBD1 (6 bases). The CDR3 length is 14 residues. Trimming left V 1 base short and J 5 bases short, with 8 bases between. Germline V gene data show CDR1 as SEHNR and CDR2 as FQNEAQ (reference sequence). CDR3 sequence reads: CASSLGGGNEKLFF. Written as DNA, the CDR3 is TGTGCCAGCAGCTTAGGAGGGGGAAATGAAAAACTGTTTTTT.

In DNA form, the CDR3 reads TGCGCCAGCAGCTTGGGGGCGGGGGGTCAGCCCCAGCATTTT. It codes for CASSLGAGGQPQHF. This rearrangement joins TRBV5-1 to TRBJ1-5, with a weak D call TRBD1 (5 bases). This CDR3 has 14 residues. Germline V CDR1 and CDR2: SGHRS, YFSETQ. The V end lost 0 bases, the J end lost 6 bases, and 10 bases lay between the germline ends.

The chain links TRBV25-1 to TRBJ1-2; TRBD1 aligns across 7 bases. In germline, CDR1 is MGHDK, CDR2 SYGVNS. The ends lost 0 bases at V and 7 bases at J; junction bases unmatched: 11. This CDR3 is built from 16 residues. CDR3 DNA sequence: TGTGCCAGCAGTGAATATAAGGTCGACAGGGTCGGTGGCTACACCTTC. It translates to CASSEYKVDRVGGYTF.

The rearrangement joins TRBV7-3 to TRBJ2-1; possible D gene TRBD2, 5 bases. The V gene's germline CDR1 is SGHTA and CDR2 FQGTGA. V lost 0 bases to trimming and J lost 8 bases, with 11 bases between them. This CDR3 has 14 residues. CDR3 residues: CASSLTFGRDEQFF. CDR3 bases: TGTGCCAGCAGCTTAACCTTTGGGCGGGATGAGCAGTTCTTC.

In nucleotides, the CDR3 is TGTGCCAGCAGCAGTACTAGCGCGGCAACCTACGAGCAGTACTTC. Translated, it gives CASSSTSAATYEQYF. The V and J genes are TRBV9 and TRBJ2-7; 7 bases fit TRBD2. The CDR3 contains 15 residues. V was pared by 4 bases and J by 2 bases, with 9 bases of the junction left unmatched. CDR1 and CDR2 from the germline V gene are SGDLS and YYNGEE.

This clone was picked up a small number of times. The chain uses TRBV28 and TRBJ2-7, with D perhaps matching TRBD1 (5 bases). The CDR3 has 13 residues. Germline CDR1 MDHEN, CDR2 SYDVKM. Trimming left V 3 bases short and J 5 bases short, with 11 bases between. The CDR3 DNA reads TGTGCCAGCAGTTTGTTCCCAGGGAACGAGCAGTACTTC. Its translation is CASSLFPGNEQYF.

V gene TRBV4-1 combines with J gene TRBJ2-7; possibly TRBD2 for D (5 bases). Trimming removed 3 bases at V and 4 bases at J, with 16 bases between. This CDR3 comprises 15 residues. Germline CDR1 and CDR2: MGHRA and YSYEKL. The CDR3 reads CASSQDGEPSYEQYF. CDR3 in DNA: TGCGCCAGCAGCCAGGACGGGGAACCCTCTTACGAGCAGTACTTC.

This chain uses TRBV2 with TRBJ2-7, with D tentatively TRBD1 (6 bases). Germline-derived CDR1 and CDR2 are SNHLY and FYNNEI. Trimming removed 9 bases from V and 3 bases from J, with 9 bases in between. The CDR3 covers 11 residues. CDR3 residues: CASSGVYEQYF. The DNA of the CDR3 is TGTGCCAGTTCAGGGGTCTACGAGCAGTACTTC. Full variable domain (missing parts from reference TRBV2 and TRBJ2-7): EPEVTQTPSHQVTQMGQEVILRCVPISNHLYFYWYRQILGQKVEFLVSFYNNEISEKSEIFDDQFSVERPDGSNFTLKIRSTKLEDSAMYFCASSGVYEQYFGPGTRLTVT.

This clone was counted only a few times. This chain connects TRBV25-1 to TRBJ1-1; 8 bases fit TRBD1. The germline CDR1 and CDR2 sequences are MGHDK and SYGVNS. CDR3 size: 15 residues. The V and J ends lost 6 bases and 3 bases, in that order; junction bases with no gene match: 9. CDR3 bases: TGTGCCAGCAGCGCGAACAGGGGGTCCGACACTGAAGCTTTCTTT. Amino acids: CASSANRGSDTEAFF. Full variable domain (outside the CDR3, taken from reference TRBV25-1 and TRBJ1-1): EADIYQTPRYLVIGTGKKITLECSQTMGHDKMYWYQQDPGMELHLIHYSYGVNSTEKGDLSSESTVSRIRTEHFPLTLESARPSHTSQYLCASSANRGSDTEAFFGQGTRLTVV.

This clone showed up just a few times. J is TRBJ2-3 and V is TRBV29-1, with TRBD2 matching over 9 bases. The germline V gene encodes CDR1 SQVTM and CDR2 ANQGSEA. The CDR3 loop spans 14 amino acids. V gave up 5 bases and J gave up 4 bases; unmatched junction bases: 7. This chain's CDR3 is CSVLGGRAPDTQYF. The CDR3 bases are TGCAGCGTTCTTGGCGGGAGGGCCCCAGATACGCAGTATTTT.

This clone has just a few counts. The rearrangement links TRBV6-1 to TRBJ2-7; possible D gene TRBD1, 6 bases. The CDR3 extends over 14 amino acids. Germline V gene lookup returns CDR1 MNHNS and CDR2 SASEGT. Deletions cut 2 bases from V and 3 bases from J, with 11 bases between. For the CDR3, the DNA is TGTGCCAGCAGTGAAAGGGACACTAACTACGAGCAGTACTTC. This codes for CASSERDTNYEQYF.

This rearrangement joins TRBV7-6 to TRBJ2-1, with a tentative D call TRBD2 (7 bases). The germline CDR1 and CDR2 sequences are SGHVS and FNYEAQ. This CDR3 comprises 16 residues. The V end lost 2 bases, the J end lost 2 bases, and 13 bases lay between the germline ends. The CDR3 loop is CASSLMGGRTYNEQFF. In DNA form, the CDR3 reads TGTGCCAGCAGCTTAATGGGGGGGCGAACCTACAATGAGCAGTTCTTC.

The sample holds one count of this clone. The CDR3 region has the DNA TGTGCCAGCCTCGAACCGGGACAGGGGGGCCAGCCCCAGCATTTT. Protein sequence: CASLEPGQGGQPQHF. The chain couples TRBV6-1 to TRBJ1-5; TRBD1 matches 11 bases. Looked up from germline, CDR1 is MNHNS and CDR2 is SASEGT. V was pared by 8 bases and J by 7 bases, with 10 bases of the junction left unmatched. The CDR3 has 15 residues.

The chain couples TRBV6-1 to TRBJ1-5, with D perhaps TRBD1 (5 bases). V lost 6 bases and J lost 3, with 9 bases in between. CDR1 and CDR2 from the germline V gene are MNHNS and SASEGT. The CDR3 sequence is 13 residues long. The CDR3 protein is CASRGTFNQPQHF. As DNA, the CDR3 is TGTGCCAGCAGAGGGACTTTCAATCAGCCCCAGCATTTT.

The chain employs TRBV7-9 and TRBJ2-1; 13 positions match TRBD2. The J segment lost 12 bases and the V segment lost 6 bases, leaving 17 bases of the junction unmatched. This CDR3 region has 17 residues. Germline CDR1 and CDR2: SEHNR and FQNEAQ (reference sequence). DNA of the CDR3: TGTGCCAGCAGTCAGGCTCCGGGACTAGCGGGGATCGTAGGGCAGTTCTTC. This encodes CASSQAPGLAGIVGQFF. Filled out from reference TRBV7-9 and TRBJ2-1, the complete variable domain reads DTGVSQNPRHKITKRGQNVTFRCDPISEHNRLYWYRQTLGQGPEFLTYFQNEAQLEKSRLLSDRFSAERPKGSFSTLEIQRTEQGDSAMYLCASSQAPGLAGIVGQFFGPGTRLTVL.